This TCR beta chain was identified during a study of regulatory T cells in long-lasting Graves disease. Study as a whole: For under 3 months, newly diagnosed Graves' patients had been taking antithyroid drugs.

Both iRepertoire HTBI primers and Arm-PCR of CDR3 regions were used to build the TCR beta libraries. In TCRdb, the multiplex PCR reads were re-called with MiXCR into one record per CDR3 protein. The profile covers about 460,000 distinct CDR3 sequences, with less than 15% appearing a single time and roughly a sixth taken by the ten largest. The CDR3 extends over 17 amino acids. Germline-derived CDR1 and CDR2 are SGHRS and YFSETQ. The J segment lost 1 base and the V segment lost 1 base, leaving 5 bases of the junction unmatched. Time point in this sample: newly diagnosed GD, antithyroid drugs for less than 3 months. The authors made the TCR library using RNA they extracted from PBMCs. This clonotype was detected ten times or more. This same sample was also part of a study on T cells in Graves' hyperthyroidism and ophthalmopathy. That study adds: Most expanded thyroid clonotypes above 0.001 recurred in blood.

The clonotype originates from a woman aged 50 to 65 with Graves disease. The chain combines TRBV5-1 with TRBJ2-1; 10 bases align to TRBD2. This material consisted of peripheral blood mononuclear cells (PBMCs), taken at new diagnosis, from a patient treated with antithyroid drugs. The CDR3 here is CASSLFLLAGSYNEQFF. The CDR3 DNA follows: TGCGCCAGCAGCTTGTTTCTACTAGCGGGGTCCTACAATGAGCAGTTCTTC.